Below are 29 T cell receptor beta chains sequenced from a single sample in a study of post-analysis software for immune sequencing data. Unique molecular identifiers were built into the TCR beta cDNA libraries. Each CDR3 protein is one row after TCRdb ran MiXCR on the PCR reads. Seen here are 400,000 to 500,000 distinct CDR3 sequences, about 40% observed once, and the top ten hold less than 10%. For these receptors, no antigen is known. Whole-study findings and limits: Patients used several TRBV segments, including TRBV5-6, TRBV5-1 and TRBV20-1, more often than controls.

Sample: blood. These receptor sequences come from a girl aged 2-10 years with multiple sclerosis.

The gene calls are TRBV11-2 and TRBJ2-5; 8 nucleotides line up with TRBD1. Germline V gene lookup returns CDR1 SGHAT and CDR2 FQNNGV. The CDR3 loop spans 17 amino acids. V dropped 2 bases and J dropped 5; count of bases not matched to a gene: 13. DNA of the CDR3: TGTGCCAGCAGCTTAAGTTTCAGGGGGCGCGCTCGGGAGACCCAGTACTTC. Its protein is CASSLSFRGRARETQYF.

The sample holds a few counts of this clonotype. The chain couples TRBV4-1 to TRBJ2-5; TRBD1 or TRBD2 may be the D gene (5 bases each). CDR3 size: 15 residues. Trimming pared 0 bases from V and 11 bases from J, leaving 19 bases between. From germline, CDR1 is MGHRA and CDR2 YSYEKL. CDR3 bases: TGCGCCAGCAGCCAAGATCCAGGGATCAATGGGGAGCAGTACTTC. Translation gives CASSQDPGINGEQYF.

The chain combines TRBV3-1 with TRBJ1-2; weak D call: TRBD1 (5 bases). Germline values: CDR1 LGHDT, CDR2 YNNKEL (reference sequence). V lost 2 bases and J 4 bases, leaving 11 bases between the germline ends. The CDR3 length is 14 residues. The chain's CDR3 is CASSQQTGAYGYTF. CDR3 bases: TGTGCCAGCAGCCAACAAACCGGGGCCTATGGCTACACCTTC.

The table lists this clonotype with a count of one. J is TRBJ1-5 and V is TRBV12-5; no clear D gene. The CDR3 length is 12 residues. V was cut by 1 base and J by 6 bases, with 4 bases left in between. Germline V gene data show CDR1 as LGHNT and CDR2 as FRNRAP. For the CDR3, the DNA is TGTGCTAGTGGTTTGGCACGTCAGCCCCAGCATTTT. It codes for CASGLARQPQHF.

V and J are TRBV20-1 and TRBJ1-5; tentative D call: TRBD1 (5 bases). Germline-derived CDR1 and CDR2 are DFQATT and SNEGSKA (reference sequence). The CDR3 consists of 14 residues. Deletions cut 1 base from V and 3 bases from J, with 10 bases between. The CDR3 DNA reads TGCAGTGCTAGAGGGACCAGGGACAATCAGCCCCAGCATTTT. Its protein is CSARGTRDNQPQHF.

This clonotype was counted a single time. This chain connects TRBV29-1 to TRBJ2-7, with 13 bases that match TRBD2. CDR3 length: 16 amino acids. CDR1 is SQVTM, CDR2 ANQGSEA, per germline. After removal of 7 bases from V and 6 bases from J, the junction contained 15 bases not matched to a gene. CDR3 coding DNA: TGCAGCGCTGCCGGGACTAGCGGGGTCTCGGTTGGCGAGCAGTACTTC. This sequence encodes CSAAGTSGVSVGEQYF.

The chain recombines TRBV4-2 with TRBJ2-3; D is possibly TRBD2 (5 bases). Trimming stripped 2 bases from V and 2 bases from J, with 11 bases between. The CDR3 totals 15 residues. CDR1 LGHNA and CDR2 YNFKEQ come from the germline V gene. The CDR3 sequence: CASSQFNGDTDTQYF. CDR3 nucleotides: TGTGCCAGCAGCCAATTCAACGGGGACACAGATACGCAGTATTTT.

This sequence joins TRBV5-6 and TRBJ2-1, with D tentatively TRBD1 (5 bases). The ends were cut back, 4 bases at V and 8 bases at J, with 10 bases in the middle. CDR3 length equals 12 residues. The V gene's germline CDR1 is SGHDT and CDR2 YYEEEE. CDR3 loop: CASSVRVDEQFF. The DNA of the CDR3 is TGTGCCAGCAGCGTCAGGGTAGATGAGCAGTTCTTC.

This clonotype was detected a few times. The chain has TRBV7-9 and TRBJ2-5; D is perhaps TRBD2 (5 bases). CDR1 and CDR2 (germline): SEHNR, FQNEAQ (reference sequence). The CDR3 contains 13 residues. V lost 4 bases, J lost 3 bases, and 9 bases lay in between. The CDR3 is CASSSSGKETQYF. The CDR3, as DNA: TGTGCCAGCAGCTCCTCGGGGAAAGAGACCCAGTACTTC.

A few counts support this clonotype. The chain uses TRBV28 and TRBJ2-7; no clear D gene. The V end lost 2 bases, the J end lost 2 bases, and 7 bases lay between the germline ends. From germline, CDR1 is MDHEN and CDR2 SYDVKM. This CDR3 contains 13 residues. In DNA form, the CDR3 reads TGTGCCAGCAGTTTAGAGAGCCCCTACGAGCAGTACTTC. Protein product: CASSLESPYEQYF. Full variable domain (rest looked up from reference TRBV28 and TRBJ2-7): DVKVTQSSRYLVKRTGEKVFLECVQDMDHENMFWYRQDPGLGLRLIYFSYDVKMKEKGDIPEGYSVSREKKERFSLILESASTNQTSMYLCASSLESPYEQYFGPGTRLTVT.

The rearrangement links TRBV10-3 to TRBJ2-5, with 11 bases fitting TRBD2. The better agreement between TRBJ2-7 and the DNA end casts doubt on the J call. The CDR3 spans 19 residues. Germline values: CDR1 ENHRY, CDR2 SYGVKD. This chain's CDR3 is CAISEFPSLLAGVRYEQYF. In DNA, the CDR3 is TGTGCCATCAGTGAGTTTCCCTCGCTACTAGCGGGGGTAAGGTACGAGCAGTACTTC.

The chain uses TRBV21-1 and TRBJ2-7. TRBV21-1 is noted as a pseudogene. The CDR3 consists of 15 residues. CDR3 loop: CARSKGSYTTYEQYF. CDR3 nucleotide sequence: TGTGCCCGCAGCAAAGGGTCATATACGACCTACGAGCAGTACTTC.

About this clonotype itself: A single base separates this from a much larger clone, so it may be a read error. The genes are TRBV28 and TRBJ2-5; unclear D gene. V was cut by 3 bases and J by 11 bases, with 13 bases left in between. This CDR3 is built from 12 residues. Germline CDR1 MDHEN, CDR2 SYDVKM. The CDR3 loop reads CASSFGSYGQYF. CDR3 coding DNA: TGTGCCAGCAGTTTCGGGTCCTACGGGCAGTACTTC. Combining the CDR3 with reference TRBV28 and TRBJ2-5 gives the whole variable domain DVKVTQSSRYLVKRTGEKVFLECVQDMDHENMFWYRQDPGLGLRLIYFSYDVKMKEKGDIPEGYSVSREKKERFSLILESASTNQTSMYLCASSFGSYGQYFGPGTRLLVL.

This clonotype was seen more than once but under ten times. The rearrangement joins TRBV7-2 to TRBJ2-5, with 8 bases fitting TRBD1. This CDR3 has 16 amino acids. The V gene's germline CDR1 is SGHTA and CDR2 FQGNSA. The ends lost 2 bases at V and 6 bases at J; junction bases unmatched: 11. The CDR3 nucleotides read TGTGCCAGCAGCTTAAAAATCGCAGGGGGCGGAAAGACCCAGTACTTC. It translates to CASSLKIAGGGKTQYF.

There are a few counts of this clonotype. At one end, the junction sequence differs from germline, possibly due to a read error. The V call is TRBV13, the J call TRBJ2-3; unclear D gene. The CDR3 loop spans 13 amino acids. Per germline, CDR1 PRHDT and CDR2 FYEKMQ (reference sequence). The CDR3 is CASSFGRGDTPYF. Here the CDR3 DNA reads TGTGCCAGCAGCTTTGGCAGAGGAGATACGCCGTATTTT. Using reference TRBV13 and TRBJ2-3 for the parts outside the CDR3, the full variable domain is AAGVIQSPRHLIKEKRETATLKCYPIPRHDTVYWYQQGPGQDPQFLISFYEKMQSDKGSIPDRFSAQQFSDYHSELNMSSLELGDSALYFCASSFGRGDTPYFGPGTRLTVL.

The table lists this clonotype with a few counts. V and J are TRBV5-1 and TRBJ1-4, with 8 nucleotides matching TRBD1. Losses at the gene ends were 4 bases for V and 7 bases for J; bases not matched to a gene: 9. This CDR3 is 15 amino acids long. Germline V gives CDR1 SGHRS, CDR2 YFSETQ. The CDR3 is CASSDFQGASEKLFF. CDR3 in DNA: TGCGCCAGCAGCGACTTCCAGGGGGCCAGTGAAAAACTGTTTTTT.

The rearrangement links TRBV12-3 or TRBV12-4 to TRBJ2-7; no clear D gene. The CDR3 has 14 amino acids. The ends were cut back, 3 bases at V and 3 bases at J, with 12 bases in the middle. The CDR3 is CASSFGWPYYEQYF. The CDR3 region has the DNA TGTGCCAGCAGTTTTGGGTGGCCCTACTACGAGCAGTACTTC.

This clonotype was found a few times. The rearrangement joins TRBV28 to TRBJ2-4, with a weak D call TRBD1 (6 bases). V was cut by 2 bases and J by 0 bases, with 20 bases left in between. Germline lookup yields CDR1 MDHEN and CDR2 SYDVKM. There are 19 residues in the CDR3. CDR3 in amino acids: CASSLPPRDIPLAKNIQYF. CDR3 nucleotide sequence: TGTGCCAGCAGTTTACCTCCCCGGGACATCCCTTTAGCCAAAAACATTCAGTACTTC.

The gene calls are TRBV10-3 and TRBJ1-1; the D is unclear. This CDR3 has 13 amino acids. From germline, CDR1 is ENHRY and CDR2 SYGVKD. Trimming left V 4 bases short and J 1 base short, with 7 bases between. The CDR3 coding sequence is TGTGCCATCAGTGGGGCAGAGAACACTGAAGCTTTCTTT. It codes for CAISGAENTEAFF.

This rearrangement joins TRBV7-6 to TRBJ2-1; D unclear. The V end was cut by 1 base, the J end by 2 bases, with 15 bases between. This CDR3 contains 17 residues. Germline CDR1 SGHVS, CDR2 FNYEAQ. CDR3 loop: CASSLEFSPHPYNEQFF. The CDR3 nucleotides are TGTGCCAGCAGCTTAGAATTTAGTCCACATCCCTACAATGAGCAGTTCTTC.

The rearrangement uses TRBV12-3 or TRBV12-4 and TRBJ2-2; 7 nucleotides line up with TRBD2. V shed 3 bases and J 7 bases; nucleotides not matched to a gene: 11. The CDR3 loop spans 16 amino acids. The CDR3 sequence is CASSFVLAALGGELFF. Here the CDR3 DNA reads TGTGCCAGCAGTTTTGTCCTAGCGGCTCTCGGCGGGGAGCTGTTTTTT.

This clonotype was found a few times. CDR3 nucleotides: TGTGCCAGCAGTTACTCAGGGGGGATTAATTCACCCCTCCACTTT. This translates into CASSYSGGINSPLHF. V usage is TRBV6-5 and J usage is TRBJ1-6, with D possibly matching TRBD1 (6 bases). This CDR3 is 15 amino acids long. Per the germline V gene, CDR1 is MNHEY and CDR2 is SVGAGI. The V end was cut by 0 bases, the J end by 6 bases, with 9 bases between.

This chain uses TRBV5-1 with TRBJ2-3, with no clear D. With 6 bases removed from V and 5 bases from J, the gap between germline ends came to 13 bases. Germline V gene lookup returns CDR1 SGHRS and CDR2 YFSETQ. The CDR3 totals 13 residues. CDR3 sequence reads: CASTRRPRDTQYF. The CDR3, as DNA: TGCGCCAGCACCCGGCGCCCCAGAGATACGCAGTATTTT.

This clonotype appeared a few times. The chain uses TRBV20-1 and TRBJ2-7, with D possibly being TRBD1 or TRBD2 (5 bases each). Germline V gene sequence: CDR1 DFQATT, CDR2 SNEGSKA (reference sequence). V lost 6 bases and J 7 bases, leaving 22 bases between the germline ends. This CDR3 is built from 14 residues. CDR3 bases: TGCAGTGCGGCCGTCGGGGCGGAGCGAGGAGAGCAGTACTTC. Translated: CSAAVGAERGEQYF.

CDR3 protein: CASSPPNEKLFF. In DNA, the CDR3 is TGTGCCAGCAGTCCACCTAATGAAAAACTGTTTTTT. The rearrangement links TRBV27 to TRBJ1-4, with D unresolved. CDR3 length equals 12 residues. Germline V gives CDR1 MNHEY, CDR2 SMNVEV (reference sequence). Trimming cost V 5 bases and J 3 bases, with 4 bases left between them. The entire variable domain, with the rest obtained from reference TRBV27 and TRBJ1-4, is as follows: EAQVTQNPRYLITVTGKKLTVTCSQNMNHEYMSWYRQDPGLGLRQIYYSMNVEVTDKGDVPEGYKVSRKEKRNFPLILESPSPNQTSLYFCASSPPNEKLFFGSGTQLSVL.

The sample holds a few counts of this clonotype. The V gene is TRBV10-3, the J gene TRBJ2-1, with 7 nucleotides matching TRBD2. The CDR3 is made up of 16 amino acids. V trimming: 4 bases; J trimming: 1 base; junction bases outside the gene matches: 7. Germline values: CDR1 ENHRY, CDR2 SYGVKD. In DNA form, the CDR3 reads TGTGCCATCAGTGCGGCTAGCGGAGGTTCCTACAATGAGCAGTTCTTC. It is translated as CAISAASGGSYNEQFF.

The rearrangement links TRBV4-1 to TRBJ2-1, with 9 nucleotides matching TRBD2. The V gene's germline CDR1 is MGHRA and CDR2 YSYEKL. The CDR3 extends over 18 amino acids. V was clipped by 0 bases and J by 3 bases; unmatched bases: 9. The CDR3 DNA reads TGCGCCAGCAGCCAAGATCTTTTAGCGGGGGATTTCTACAATGAGCAGTTCTTC. This encodes CASSQDLLAGDFYNEQFF.

Only a few counts were recorded for this clonotype. V and J are TRBV20-1 and TRBJ1-6, with TRBD1 matching 8 bases. The CDR3 has 16 amino acids. The V and J ends lost 5 bases and 0 bases, in that order; junction bases with no gene match: 6. Germline lookup yields CDR1 DFQATT and CDR2 SNEGSKA (reference sequence). As DNA, the CDR3 is TGCAGTGCTGAGGGACAGGTCAGCTCCTATAATTCACCCCTCCACTTT. Translation: CSAEGQVSSYNSPLHF.

This clonotype occurred a few times. The V and J genes are TRBV6-5 and TRBJ1-6; D unresolved. The CDR3 covers 14 residues. V shed 3 bases and J shed 8 bases, with 11 bases lying between them. Germline-derived CDR1 and CDR2 are MNHEY and SVGAGI. CDR3 protein: CASSYQFFDSPLHF. The CDR3 nucleotides read TGTGCCAGCAGTTATCAATTCTTTGATTCACCCCTCCACTTT.